These 16 T cell receptor beta chains came from one sample sequenced in a study of T cells after yellow fever vaccination. TCRdb processed the 5' RACE reads anew with MiXCR; each CDR3 protein has one entry. This sample has approximately 510,000 distinct CDR3 sequences, with roughly a fifth found just once. The sample was PBMCs, taken around 3 weeks after the first yellow fever vaccination. Source of these receptors: a man between 18 and 29 years old who received the YFV17D yellow fever vaccine.

By frequency in the sample, this clonotype is medium-sized (0.01 to 0.1%). One end of the junction does not line up with germline, which may come from a read error. This sequence joins TRBV5-1 and TRBJ2-5; D is perhaps TRBD1 or TRBD2 (5 bases each). The CDR3 runs to 12 residues. Germline lookup yields CDR1 SGHRS and CDR2 YFSETQ. The CDR3: CASSLEGETQYF. As DNA, the CDR3 is TGTGCCAGCAGCTTAGAGGGGGAGACCCAGTACTTC.

In regard to this clonotype: One end of the junction is discordant with germline, which a read error may explain. This chain joins TRBV7-3 and TRBJ2-2, with 9 positions matching TRBD2. The CDR3 is made up of 16 amino acids. Germline CDR1 SGHTA, CDR2 FQGTGA. The CDR3 region has the DNA TGTACCAGCAGCTTAAGAAGCGGGGGGATCACCGGGGAGCTGTTTTTT. It yields the protein CTSSLRSGGITGELFF.

The chain joins TRBV5-1 to TRBJ2-1, with a weak D call TRBD1 (5 bases). Germline-derived CDR1 and CDR2 are SGHRS and YFSETQ. Trimming left V 0 bases short and J 9 bases short, with 16 bases between. The CDR3 has 15 residues. The CDR3 nucleotides are TGCGCCAGCAGCTTGGACCCGGCAAGGGGTGGTGAGCAGTTCTTC. The encoded protein is CASSLDPARGGEQFF.

The V and J genes are TRBV20-1 and TRBJ2-3; a possible D gene is TRBD2 (6 bases). CDR3 length equals 14 residues. Germline CDR1 and CDR2: DFQATT and SNEGSKA (reference sequence). Trimming stripped 6 bases from V and 6 bases from J, with 19 bases between. Here the CDR3 reads CSASTTRGGDTQYF. Here the CDR3 DNA reads TGCAGTGCGAGCACAACGCGGGGTGGCGATACGCAGTATTTT.

This sequence joins TRBV5-5 and TRBJ1-6, with a tentative D call TRBD1 (5 bases). Germline V CDR1 and CDR2: SGHKS, YYEKEE (reference sequence). The CDR3 contains 14 residues. V lost 5 bases to trimming and J lost 5 bases, with 11 bases between them. CDR3 DNA: TGTGCCAGCAGGGTGGGACCGAATAATTCACCCCTCCACTTT. This translates into CASRVGPNNSPLHF.

This clonotype was recorded a few times. This sequence joins TRBV4-3 and TRBJ1-2; D is unresolved. Germline V lookup: CDR1 LGHNA, CDR2 YSLEER. There are 14 residues in the CDR3. Between the trimmed V and J ends, which lost 0 bases and 4 bases, there was a span of 9 bases. CDR3 in amino acids: CASSQDGQLYGYTF. The CDR3 DNA follows: TGCGCCAGCAGCCAAGATGGGCAGCTCTATGGCTACACCTTC.

This clonotype was detected a few times. This chain uses TRBV6-6 with TRBJ1-1; D remains ambiguous. This CDR3 is built from 13 residues. The germline V gene encodes CDR1 MNHNY and CDR2 SVGAGI (reference sequence). The V gene lost 11 bases and the J gene lost 1 base, with 14 bases spanning the gap. In DNA, the CDR3 is TGTGCCCACGGCGGGCAGCAGAACACTGAAGCTTTCTTT. This codes for CAHGGQQNTEAFF.

At least ten counts were recorded for this clonotype. This sequence joins TRBV7-2 and TRBJ1-3; no firm D call. This CDR3 region has 14 residues. V lost 10 bases to trimming and J lost 2 bases, with 15 bases between them. The germline CDR1 and CDR2 sequences are SGHTA and FQGNSA. The CDR3 loop is CATDPTSAGNTIYF. The CDR3 coding sequence is TGTGCCACCGATCCCACTAGCGCTGGAAACACCATATATTTT. Based on the CDR3 plus reference TRBV7-2 and TRBJ1-3, the full variable domain is GAGVSQSPSNKVTEKGKDVELRCDPISGHTALYWYRQSLGQGLEFLIYFQGNSAPDKSGLPSDRFSAERTGGSVSTLTIQRTQQEDSAVYLCATDPTSAGNTIYFGEGSWLTVV.

This clonotype has just a few counts. V and J are TRBV4-1 and TRBJ1-5; no clear D. Germline assignment: CDR1 MGHRA and CDR2 YSYEKL. CDR3 length: 15 amino acids. V dropped 2 bases and J dropped 3 bases, with 11 bases sitting between them. CDR3 amino acids: CASSQHAPVNQPQHF. As DNA, the CDR3 is TGCGCCAGCAGCCAACATGCCCCCGTCAATCAGCCCCAGCATTTT.

This clonotype has at least ten counts. The chain carries TRBV29-1 and TRBJ2-3; no firm D call. With 3 bases removed from V and 15 bases from J, the gap between germline ends came to 13 bases. The CDR3 is made up of 10 amino acids. Germline values: CDR1 SQVTM, CDR2 ANQGSEA. CDR3 bases: TGCAGCGTTGAGTTCCCGACCACTTATTTT. As protein: CSVEFPTTYF.

This clonotype was seen many times. This sequence joins TRBV12-3 or TRBV12-4 and TRBJ2-1; TRBD1 matches 7 bases. The CDR3 is made up of 15 amino acids. The ends lost 6 bases at V and 0 bases at J; junction bases unmatched: 5. CDR3 sequence (DNA): TGTGCCAGCAGCTCCGGGACAGTCTCCTACAATGAGCAGTTCTTC. Its translation is CASSSGTVSYNEQFF.

This clonotype was observed a few times. The rearrangement links TRBV5-1 to TRBJ2-7; TRBD2 aligns across 10 bases. Trimming removed 6 bases from V and 4 bases from J; junction bases left unmatched: 10. The CDR3 sequence is 15 residues long. Germline V lookup: CDR1 SGHRS, CDR2 YFSETQ. CDR3 sequence reads: CASTRAGGAGYEQYF. CDR3 in DNA: TGCGCCAGCACAAGAGCGGGGGGGGCCGGGTACGAGCAGTACTTC.

There are a few counts of this clonotype. The rearrangement links TRBV7-2 to TRBJ2-3; 8 bases fit TRBD2. The CDR3 is made up of 14 amino acids. The germline gives CDR1 SGHTA, CDR2 FQGNSA. V lost 5 bases and J lost 5; bases outside the gene matches: 6. The CDR3 DNA is TGTGCCAGCAGCCGGGGGGGGGCGTTAGATACGCAGTATTTT. Translation: CASSRGGALDTQYF.

As DNA, the CDR3 is TGTGCCAGGAGCCCCGAGCTCCGGCACAATGAGCAGTTCTTC. It codes for CARSPELRHNEQFF. The chain uses TRBV7-9 and TRBJ2-1; no clear D gene. Trimming cost V 9 bases and J 5 bases, with 17 bases left between them. CDR3 size: 14 residues. Germline values: CDR1 SEHNR, CDR2 FQNEAQ (reference sequence).

This clonotype came up a few times. V is TRBV12-3 or TRBV12-4 and J is TRBJ1-2; D ambiguous. V dropped 5 bases and J dropped 4 bases, with 14 bases sitting between them. The CDR3 is 14 residues long. The chain's CDR3 is CASSNPGGTYGYTF. The DNA for the CDR3 is TGTGCCAGCAGTAACCCGGGAGGTACCTATGGCTACACCTTC.

This clonotype appeared a few times. The chain joins TRBV6-5 to TRBJ1-2, with 9 bases matching TRBD1. Per germline, CDR1 MNHEY and CDR2 SVGAGI. The V segment lost 11 bases and the J segment 7 bases; nucleotides outside the gene matches: 11. CDR3 size: 13 residues. CDR3 residues: CAAGMGTGFGYTF. CDR3 sequence (DNA): TGTGCCGCGGGAATGGGGACAGGGTTTGGCTACACCTTC.